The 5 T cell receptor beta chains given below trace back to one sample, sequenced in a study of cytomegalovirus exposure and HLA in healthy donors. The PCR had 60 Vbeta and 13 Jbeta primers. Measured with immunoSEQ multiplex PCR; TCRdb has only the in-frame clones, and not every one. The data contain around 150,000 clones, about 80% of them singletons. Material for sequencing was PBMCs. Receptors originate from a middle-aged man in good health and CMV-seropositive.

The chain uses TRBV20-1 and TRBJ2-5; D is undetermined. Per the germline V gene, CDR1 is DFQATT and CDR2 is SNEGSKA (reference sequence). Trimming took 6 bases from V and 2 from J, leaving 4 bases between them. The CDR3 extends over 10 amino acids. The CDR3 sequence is CSAVQETQYF. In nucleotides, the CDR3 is TGCAGTGCCGTGCAAGAGACCCAGTACTTC.

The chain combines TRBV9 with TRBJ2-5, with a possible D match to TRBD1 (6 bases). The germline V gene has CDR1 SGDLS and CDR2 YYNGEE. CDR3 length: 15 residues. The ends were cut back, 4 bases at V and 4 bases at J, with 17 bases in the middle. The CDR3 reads CASSPTGQAGETQYF. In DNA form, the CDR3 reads TGTGCCAGCAGCCCCACAGGGCAGGCGGGAGAGACCCAGTACTTC.

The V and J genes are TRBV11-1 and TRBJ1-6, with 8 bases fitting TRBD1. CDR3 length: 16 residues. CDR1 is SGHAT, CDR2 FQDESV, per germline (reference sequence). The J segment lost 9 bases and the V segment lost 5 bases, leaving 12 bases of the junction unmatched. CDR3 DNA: TGTGCCAGCAGCCCACAGGGGGACAGAAATCGTTCACCCCTCCACTTT. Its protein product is CASSPQGDRNRSPLHF.

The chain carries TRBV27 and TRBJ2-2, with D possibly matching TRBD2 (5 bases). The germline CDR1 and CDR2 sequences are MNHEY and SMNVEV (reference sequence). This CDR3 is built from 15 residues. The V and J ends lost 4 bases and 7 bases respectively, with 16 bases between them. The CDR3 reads CASSYKMGRGGELFF. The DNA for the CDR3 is TGTGCCAGCAGTTACAAGATGGGTCGGGGCGGGGAGCTGTTTTTT.

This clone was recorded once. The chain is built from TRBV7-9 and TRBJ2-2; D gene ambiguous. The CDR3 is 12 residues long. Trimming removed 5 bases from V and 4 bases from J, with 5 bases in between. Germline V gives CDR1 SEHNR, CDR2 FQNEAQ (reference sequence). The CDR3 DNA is TGTGCCAGCAGCATTCTCACCGGGGAGCTGTTTTTT. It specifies CASSILTGELFF.